This TCR beta chain was recorded in a study of cytomegalovirus exposure and HLA in healthy donors. Vbeta (60) and Jbeta (13) primers were used in the PCR. The assay was immunoSEQ multiplex PCR, and TCRdb's table has in-frame clones only and misses some. In the table there are about 180,000 clones, about 86% of which are singletons. Trimming cost V 6 bases and J 3 bases, with 11 bases left between them. The CDR3 is 13 residues long. The V gene's germline CDR1 is MNHEY and CDR2 SMNVEV (reference sequence). This clone was counted a few times. The material sequenced was PBMCs. The sequence was obtained from a woman aged 25 to 39 in good health and CMV-seronegative. V usage is TRBV27 and J usage is TRBJ1-1, with unresolved D. CDR3 coding DNA: TGTGCCAGCAGCTCAAGATCGGACACTGAAGCTTTCTTT. Translation: CASSSRSDTEAFF.